The 19 T cell receptor beta chains listed next were all sequenced from one sample in a study of blood T cell repertoires in COVID-19. Sequenced by immunoSEQ multiplex PCR; TCRdb stores in-frame clones only, minus some. The table shows 310,000 or so clones, with 88% occurring only once. Source material: peripheral blood. These receptors originate from a woman in her thirties with COVID-19, enrolled during active disease.

The DNA of the CDR3 is TGTGCCAGCAGTTTAGGAGACAATCAGCCCCAGCATTTT. Protein sequence: CASSLGDNQPQHF. The V and J genes are TRBV28 and TRBJ1-5; no clear D gene. Trimming left V 2 bases short and J 3 bases short, with 5 bases between. The CDR3 length is 13 residues. Germline CDR1 and CDR2: MDHEN and SYDVKM.

The chain combines TRBV6-5 with TRBJ2-1, with 10 bases lining up with TRBD1. CDR3 length: 14 amino acids. The germline V gene has CDR1 MNHEY and CDR2 SVGAGI. The V gene end was trimmed by 2 bases and the J gene end by 8 bases; junction bases not matched to a gene: 3. Here the CDR3 reads CASSYGTGVHEQFF. CDR3 nucleotides: TGTGCCAGCAGTTACGGGACAGGGGTGCATGAGCAGTTCTTC.

In this sample, this clone turned up once. Additional DNA sequences in this sample encode the identical CDR3. V usage is TRBV30 and J usage is TRBJ2-7; D remains unclear. This CDR3 comprises 11 residues. CDR1 and CDR2 (germline): GTSNPN, SVGIG (reference sequence). The V gene lost 4 bases and the J gene lost 3 bases, with 7 bases spanning the gap. The CDR3 is CAWNRGYEQYF. CDR3 coding DNA: TGTGCCTGGAATAGAGGCTACGAGCAGTACTTC.

This chain joins TRBV5-1 and TRBJ2-6; TRBD1 matches 7 bases. The germline V gene has CDR1 SGHRS and CDR2 YFSETQ. The CDR3 contains 18 residues. V lost 4 bases to trimming and J lost 1 base; unmatched junction nucleotides: 11. DNA of the CDR3: TGCGCCAGCAGCCCGGGACCGTCCAGGGGGTCTGGGGCCAACGTCCTGACTTTC. This encodes CASSPGPSRGSGANVLTF.

The chain uses TRBV6-4 and TRBJ2-2; 8 bases are a match to TRBD1. This CDR3 has 18 residues. Trimming cost V 1 base and J 0 bases; bases outside gene matches: 7. CDR1 and CDR2 (germline): MRHNA, SNTAGT. In DNA, the CDR3 is TGTGCCAGCAGTGACTGGGGGTCGGGACAGGCGAACACCGGGGAGCTGTTTTTT. Residues: CASSDWGSGQANTGELFF.

The genes are TRBV5-1 and TRBJ2-2, with 8 nucleotides matching TRBD1. The CDR3 has 16 amino acids. The germline CDR1 and CDR2 sequences are SGHRS and YFSETQ. Trimming removed 0 bases from V and 3 bases from J; junction bases left unmatched: 4. The CDR3 protein is CASSLALDRDTGELFF. CDR3 nucleotide sequence: TGCGCCAGCAGCTTGGCCCTGGACAGGGACACCGGGGAGCTGTTTTTT.

This clone appeared a single time. The genes are TRBV29-1 and TRBJ1-1; the D gene is possibly TRBD1 (6 bases). The CDR3 is 14 residues long. V lost 4 bases to trimming and J lost 1 base, with 13 bases between them. Germline V CDR1 and CDR2: SQVTM, ANQGSEA. The CDR3 bases are TGCAGCGTTGCACAGACAGGTGGGAACACTGAAGCTTTCTTT. Translating it yields CSVAQTGGNTEAFF.

The V and J genes are TRBV9 and TRBJ1-3; D not certain. Between the trimmed V and J ends, which lost 4 bases and 3 bases, there was a span of 8 bases. Germline CDR1 reads SGDLS; CDR2 reads YYNGEE. CDR3 length: 13 residues. The CDR3 sequence is CASSLNFGNTIYF. The CDR3 bases are TGTGCCAGCAGCCTGAACTTTGGAAACACCATATATTTT.

Only one count was recorded for this clone. The chain carries TRBV5-1 and TRBJ2-1; D possibly corresponds to TRBD1 (5 bases). The CDR3 length is 13 residues. Deletions cut 1 base from V and 5 bases from J, with 7 bases between. Germline CDR1 and CDR2: SGHRS and YFSETQ. CDR3 nucleotides: TGCGCCAGCAGCTTGAAGACAGACAATGAGCAGTTCTTC. It is translated as CASSLKTDNEQFF. Full variable domain (rest looked up from reference TRBV5-1 and TRBJ2-1): KAGVTQTPRYLIKTRGQQVTLSCSPISGHRSVSWYQQTPGQGLQFLFEYFSETQRNKGNFPGRFSGRQFSNSRSEMNVSTLELGDSALYLCASSLKTDNEQFFGPGTRLTVL.

The J gene is TRBJ2-7, the V gene TRBV5-1, with 12 positions matching TRBD2. The CDR3 extends over 17 amino acids. Germline V lookup: CDR1 SGHRS, CDR2 YFSETQ. V lost 2 bases and J lost 1; bases outside the gene matches: 7. CDR3 bases: TGCGCCAGCAGCTTCGGACTAGCGGGGACCGTATCCTACGAGCAGTACTTC. Translating gives CASSFGLAGTVSYEQYF.

The chain recombines TRBV5-8 with TRBJ2-1, with D possibly being TRBD2 (6 bases). Germline V CDR1 and CDR2: SGHTS, YDEGEE. The CDR3 spans 14 residues. V was cut by 3 bases and J by 0 bases, with 7 bases left in between. CDR3: CASSWGDSYNEQFF. The CDR3 DNA sequence: TGTGCCAGCAGCTGGGGGGACTCCTACAATGAGCAGTTCTTC.

This chain connects TRBV19 to TRBJ2-3; 9 nucleotides line up with TRBD1. Germline V lookup: CDR1 LNHDA, CDR2 SQIVND (reference sequence). There are 16 residues in the CDR3. V was pared by 2 bases and J by 3 bases, with 6 bases of the junction left unmatched. CDR3 residues: CASSISGDRETDTQYF. Written as DNA, the CDR3 is TGTGCCAGTAGTATATCGGGGGACAGGGAGACAGATACGCAGTATTTT.

The chain employs TRBV7-9 and TRBJ2-7; a weak D match, TRBD2 (7 bases). CDR3 size: 11 residues. The germline V and J ends were trimmed by 8 bases and 10 bases, with 15 bases remaining between them. CDR1 is SEHNR, CDR2 FQNEAQ, per germline (reference sequence). The CDR3 here is CASGRGTSQYF. The CDR3 DNA reads TGTGCCAGCGGGAGGGGGACTTCTCAGTACTTC.

The rearrangement uses TRBV7-3 and TRBJ2-1; 7 nucleotides line up with TRBD2. The CDR3 extends over 17 amino acids. Germline values: CDR1 SGHTA, CDR2 FQGTGA. The J segment lost 4 bases and the V segment lost 5 bases, leaving 14 bases of the junction unmatched. The CDR3 loop is CASSPPGSGNNYNEQFF. The DNA of the CDR3 is TGTGCCAGCAGCCCTCCGGGGAGCGGGAATAATTACAATGAGCAGTTCTTC.

The CDR3 loop is CAWSEVAGGGQYF. The CDR3 nucleotides read TGTGCCTGGAGTGAGGTAGCGGGAGGTGGGCAGTACTTC. The chain carries TRBV30 and TRBJ2-7; 10 bases agree with TRBD2. The V and J ends lost 1 base and 9 bases, in that order; junction bases with no gene match: 6. CDR1 and CDR2 from the germline V gene are GTSNPN and SVGIG (reference sequence). CDR3 length: 13 residues.

The chain couples TRBV2 to TRBJ2-1; D is perhaps TRBD2 (6 bases). V shed 8 bases and J shed 7 bases, with 15 bases lying between them. This CDR3 is built from 13 residues. Germline V gives CDR1 SNHLY, CDR2 FYNNEI. As DNA, the CDR3 is TGTGCCAGCCGGGGGATGGCGAAGAATGAGCAGTTCTTC. This encodes CASRGMAKNEQFF.

The chain has TRBV2 and TRBJ1-1; D possibly corresponds to TRBD1 (5 bases). Trimming took 6 bases from V and 4 from J, leaving 15 bases between them. Germline CDR1 reads SNHLY; CDR2 reads FYNNEI. The CDR3 has 14 residues. The CDR3 bases are TGTGCCAGCAGGAGGGGATTGGGGGGCACTGAAGCTTTCTTT. It specifies CASRRGLGGTEAFF. Looking up the rest from reference TRBV2 and TRBJ1-1 gives the full variable domain: EPEVTQTPSHQVTQMGQEVILRCVPISNHLYFYWYRQILGQKVEFLVSFYNNEISEKSEIFDDQFSVERPDGSNFTLKIRSTKLEDSAMYFCASRRGLGGTEAFFGQGTRLTVV.

The CDR3 spells CASSQRDRGLYEQYF. The CDR3 DNA reads as TGTGCCAGCAGCCAAAGGGACAGGGGGCTATACGAGCAGTACTTC. The rearrangement joins TRBV3-1 (or the pseudogene TRBV3-2) to TRBJ2-7, with 12 positions matching TRBD1. Germline CDR1 is LGHDT and CDR2 is YNNKEL (reference sequence). V shed 2 bases and J 4 bases; nucleotides not matched to a gene: 3. This CDR3 has 15 residues.

In its sample, this clone was seen once. The V call is TRBV9, the J call TRBJ2-2, with 7 bases identical to TRBD2. The CDR3 loop spans 14 amino acids. J lost 7 bases, V lost 1 base, and 4 bases had no gene match. The germline CDR1 and CDR2 sequences are SGDLS and YYNGEE. Written as DNA, the CDR3 is TGTGCCAGCAGCGTAAGGACTAGACTCGGGGAGCTGTTTTTT. Translation: CASSVRTRLGELFF.